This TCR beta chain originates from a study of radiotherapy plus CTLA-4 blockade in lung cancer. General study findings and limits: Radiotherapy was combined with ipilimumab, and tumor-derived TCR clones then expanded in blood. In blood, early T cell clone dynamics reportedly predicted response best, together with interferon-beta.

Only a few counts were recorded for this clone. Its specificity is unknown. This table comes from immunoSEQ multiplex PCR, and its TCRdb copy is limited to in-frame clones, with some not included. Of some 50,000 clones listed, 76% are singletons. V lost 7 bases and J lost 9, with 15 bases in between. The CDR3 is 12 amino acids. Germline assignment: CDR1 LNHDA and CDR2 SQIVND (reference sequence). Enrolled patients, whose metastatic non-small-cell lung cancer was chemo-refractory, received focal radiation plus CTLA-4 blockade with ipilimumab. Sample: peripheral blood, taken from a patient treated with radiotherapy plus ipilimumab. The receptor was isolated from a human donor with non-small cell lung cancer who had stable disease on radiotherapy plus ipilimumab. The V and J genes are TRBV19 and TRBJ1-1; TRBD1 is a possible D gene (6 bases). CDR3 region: CASTPGAGKAFF. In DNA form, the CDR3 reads TGTGCCAGTACCCCAGGGGCAGGAAAAGCTTTCTTT.